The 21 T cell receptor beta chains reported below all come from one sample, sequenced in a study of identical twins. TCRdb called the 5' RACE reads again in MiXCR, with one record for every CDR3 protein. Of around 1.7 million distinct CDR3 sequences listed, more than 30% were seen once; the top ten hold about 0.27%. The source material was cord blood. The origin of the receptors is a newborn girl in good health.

The CDR3: CASSLWLGTEAFF. In DNA, the CDR3 is TGTGCCAGCAGTTTATGGCTGGGAACTGAAGCTTTCTTT. V and J are TRBV28 and TRBJ1-1; D remains unclear. The V gene's germline CDR1 is MDHEN and CDR2 SYDVKM. This CDR3 spans 13 amino acids. Trimming removed 0 bases at V and 5 bases at J, with 7 bases between.

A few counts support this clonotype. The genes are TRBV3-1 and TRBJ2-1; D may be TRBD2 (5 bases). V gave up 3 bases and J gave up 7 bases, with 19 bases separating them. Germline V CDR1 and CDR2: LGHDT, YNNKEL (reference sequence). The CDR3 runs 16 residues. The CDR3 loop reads CASSQPGRARGNEQFF. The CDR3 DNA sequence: TGTGCCAGCAGCCAGCCTGGTAGGGCTAGAGGGAATGAGCAGTTCTTC.

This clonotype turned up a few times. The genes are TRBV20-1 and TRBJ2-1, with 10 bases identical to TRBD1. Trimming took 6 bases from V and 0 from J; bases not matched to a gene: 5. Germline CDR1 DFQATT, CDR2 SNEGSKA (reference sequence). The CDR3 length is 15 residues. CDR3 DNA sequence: TGCAGTGCAAGCCGGGACAGGGGCTCCTACAATGAGCAGTTCTTC. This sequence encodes CSASRDRGSYNEQFF.

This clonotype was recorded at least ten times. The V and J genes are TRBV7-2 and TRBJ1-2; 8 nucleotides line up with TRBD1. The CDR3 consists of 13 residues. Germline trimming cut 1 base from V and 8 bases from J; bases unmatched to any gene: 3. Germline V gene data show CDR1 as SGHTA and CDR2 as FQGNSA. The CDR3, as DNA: TGTGCCAGCAGCTTAGACAGGGGGAAAGGCTACACCTTC. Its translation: CASSLDRGKGYTF.

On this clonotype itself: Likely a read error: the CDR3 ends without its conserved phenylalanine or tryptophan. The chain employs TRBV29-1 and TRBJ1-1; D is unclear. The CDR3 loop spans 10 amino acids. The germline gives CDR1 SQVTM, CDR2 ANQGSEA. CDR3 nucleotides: TGCAGCGTTGAGAACACTGAGGCTTTCTTA. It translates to CSVENTEAFL.

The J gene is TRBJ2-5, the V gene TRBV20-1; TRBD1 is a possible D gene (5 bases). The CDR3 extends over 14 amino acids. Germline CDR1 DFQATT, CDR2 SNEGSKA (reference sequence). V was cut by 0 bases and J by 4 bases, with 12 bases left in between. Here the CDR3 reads CSARDRIGAETQYF. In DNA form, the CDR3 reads TGCAGTGCTAGAGATCGCATTGGGGCAGAGACCCAGTACTTC.

CDR3 loop: CASSSRGDKNIQYF. In DNA, the CDR3 is TGTGCCAGCAGTTCGAGGGGGGACAAAAACATTCAGTACTTC. V and J are TRBV12-3 or TRBV12-4 and TRBJ2-4; the D gene could be TRBD1 or TRBD2 (6 bases each). This CDR3 has 14 residues. V lost 4 bases and J 3 bases, leaving 10 bases between the germline ends.

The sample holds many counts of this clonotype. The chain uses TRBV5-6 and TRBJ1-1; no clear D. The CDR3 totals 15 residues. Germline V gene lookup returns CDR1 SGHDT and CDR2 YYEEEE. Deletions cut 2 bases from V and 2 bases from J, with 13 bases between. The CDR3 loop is CASSLGRTLNTEAFF. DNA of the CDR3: TGTGCCAGCAGCTTAGGTCGCACGCTAAACACTGAAGCTTTCTTT. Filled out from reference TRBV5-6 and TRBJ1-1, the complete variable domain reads DAGVTQSPTHLIKTRGQQVTLRCSPKSGHDTVSWYQQALGQGPQFIFQYYEEEERQRGNFPDRFSGHQFPNYSSELNVNALLLGDSALYLCASSLGRTLNTEAFFGQGTRLTVV.

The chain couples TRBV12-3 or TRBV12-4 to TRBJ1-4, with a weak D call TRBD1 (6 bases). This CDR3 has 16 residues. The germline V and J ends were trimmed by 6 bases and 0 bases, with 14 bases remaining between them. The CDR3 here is CASRPDRTATNEKLFF. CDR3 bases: TGTGCCAGCAGGCCAGACCGGACAGCAACTAATGAAAAACTGTTTTTT.

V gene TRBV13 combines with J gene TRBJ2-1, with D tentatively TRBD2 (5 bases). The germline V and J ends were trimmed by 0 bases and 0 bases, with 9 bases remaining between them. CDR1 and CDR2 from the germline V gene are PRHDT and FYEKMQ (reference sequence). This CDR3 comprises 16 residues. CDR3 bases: TGTGCCAGCAGCTTAGGCTGGCTAGCCTCCTACAATGAGCAGTTCTTC. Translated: CASSLGWLASYNEQFF.

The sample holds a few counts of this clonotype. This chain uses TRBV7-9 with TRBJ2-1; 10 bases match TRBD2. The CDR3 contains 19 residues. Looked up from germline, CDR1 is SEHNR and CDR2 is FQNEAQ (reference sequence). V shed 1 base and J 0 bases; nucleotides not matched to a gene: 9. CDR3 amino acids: CASSLVRLAGANSYNEQFF. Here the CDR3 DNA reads TGTGCCAGCAGCTTAGTTCGCCTAGCGGGAGCCAACTCCTACAATGAGCAGTTCTTC.

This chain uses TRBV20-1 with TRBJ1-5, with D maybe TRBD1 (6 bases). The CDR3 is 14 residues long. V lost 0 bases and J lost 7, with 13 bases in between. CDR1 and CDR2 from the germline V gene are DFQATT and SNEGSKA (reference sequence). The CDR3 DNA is TGCAGTGCTAGAGAGGGGGGGCCGAAACAGCCCCAGCATTTT. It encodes CSAREGGPKQPQHF.

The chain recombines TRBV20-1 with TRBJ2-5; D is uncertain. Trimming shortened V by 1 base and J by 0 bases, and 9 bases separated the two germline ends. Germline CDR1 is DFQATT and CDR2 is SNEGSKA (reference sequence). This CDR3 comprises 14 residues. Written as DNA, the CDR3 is TGCAGTGCTAGAGGAACCGGAAACCAAGAGACCCAGTACTTC. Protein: CSARGTGNQETQYF.

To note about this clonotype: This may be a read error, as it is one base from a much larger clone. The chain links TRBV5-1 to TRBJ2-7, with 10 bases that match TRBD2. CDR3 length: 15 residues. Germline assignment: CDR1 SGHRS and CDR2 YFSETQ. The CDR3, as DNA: TGCGCCGGCAGCTTGGCTAGCGGGAGTACCTACGAGCAGTACTTC. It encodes CAGSLASGSTYEQYF.

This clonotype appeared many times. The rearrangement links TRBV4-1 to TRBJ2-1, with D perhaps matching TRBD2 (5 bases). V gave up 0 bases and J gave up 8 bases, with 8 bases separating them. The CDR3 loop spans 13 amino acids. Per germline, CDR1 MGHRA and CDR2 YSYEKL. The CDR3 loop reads CASSQDWGDEQFF. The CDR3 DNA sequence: TGCGCCAGCAGCCAAGATTGGGGAGATGAGCAGTTCTTC.

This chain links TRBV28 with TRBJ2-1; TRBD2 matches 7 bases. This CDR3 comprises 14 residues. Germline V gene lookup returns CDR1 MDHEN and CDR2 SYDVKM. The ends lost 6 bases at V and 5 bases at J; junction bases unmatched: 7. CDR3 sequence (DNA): TGTGCCAGCAGCCCGGAGCTAGCGGACAATGAGCAGTTCTTC. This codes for CASSPELADNEQFF.

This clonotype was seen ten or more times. The CDR3 nucleotides are TGCAGCGTTACCGTATCCTACGAGCAGTACTTC. As protein: CSVTVSYEQYF. The rearrangement links TRBV29-1 to TRBJ2-7; the D is unclear. The germline CDR1 and CDR2 sequences are SQVTM and ANQGSEA. The CDR3 covers 11 residues. V lost 5 bases and J lost 1, with 6 bases in between.

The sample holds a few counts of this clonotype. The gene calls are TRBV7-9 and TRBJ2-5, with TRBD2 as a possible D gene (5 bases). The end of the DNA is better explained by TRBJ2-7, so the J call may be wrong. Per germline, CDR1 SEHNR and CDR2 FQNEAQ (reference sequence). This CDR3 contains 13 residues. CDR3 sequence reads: CASSLGPGDEQYF. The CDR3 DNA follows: TGTGCCAGCAGCTTAGGTCCCGGGGACGAGCAGTACTTC.

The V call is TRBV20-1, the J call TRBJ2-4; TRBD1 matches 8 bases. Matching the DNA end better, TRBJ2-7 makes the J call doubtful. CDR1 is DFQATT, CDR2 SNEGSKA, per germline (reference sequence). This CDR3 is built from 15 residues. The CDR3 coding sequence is TGCAGTGCTAGAGACTATCAGGGGGCTTACTACGAGCAGTACTTC. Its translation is CSARDYQGAYYEQYF.

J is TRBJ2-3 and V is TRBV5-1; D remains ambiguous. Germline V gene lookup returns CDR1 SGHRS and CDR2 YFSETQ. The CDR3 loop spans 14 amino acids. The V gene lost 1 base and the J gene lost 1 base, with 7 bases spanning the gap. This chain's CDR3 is CASSLSYGTDTQYF. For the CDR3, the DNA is TGCGCCAGCAGCTTGAGTTATGGCACAGATACGCAGTATTTT.

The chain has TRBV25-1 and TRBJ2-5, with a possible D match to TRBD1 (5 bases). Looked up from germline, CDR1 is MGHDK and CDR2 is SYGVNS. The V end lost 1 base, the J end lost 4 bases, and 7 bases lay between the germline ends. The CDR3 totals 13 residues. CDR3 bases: TGTGCCAGCAGTGAATGGCAGGGAGAGACCCAGTACTTC. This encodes CASSEWQGETQYF.